Listed below are T cell receptor beta chains from one sample, sequenced in a study of beta chain features in type 1 diabetes. Repertoires were generated with immunoSEQ multiplex PCR, while TCRdb's copy carries only in-frame clones and drops some. The sample consists of about 340,000 clones, under 8.5% of them appearing once. Sequencing was done on a sample of central memory CD4+ T cells from blood. The receptor set was obtained from a woman aged 18-35 years in good health. The CDR3 runs from the conserved cysteine through the conserved F or W. The D gene is left open where the match is weak.

J gene: TRBJ2-1; V gene: TRBV12-5; D gene: TRBD2; CDR3 protein: CASQRTSGGGSYNEQFF
J gene: TRBJ2-2; V gene: TRBV27; D gene: TRBD2; CDR3 protein: CASRLSGTNTGELFF
J gene: TRBJ2-2; V gene: TRBV7-7; D gene: .; CDR3 protein: CASSLGQNTGELFF
J gene: TRBJ2-3; V gene: TRBV7-2; D gene: .; CDR3 protein: CASSLQNSRTDTQYF
J gene: TRBJ1-2; V gene: TRBV19; D gene: .; CDR3 protein: CASSPVDTLGYGYTF
J gene: TRBJ1-1; V gene: TRBV5-1; D gene: .; CDR3 protein: CASSVQVNTEAFF
J gene: TRBJ1-1; V gene: TRBV7-8; D gene: TRBD1; CDR3 protein: CASSLVQGTGRNTEAFF
J gene: TRBJ2-2; V gene: TRBV5-1; D gene: .; CDR3 protein: CASSSGTSGELFF
J gene: TRBJ2-1; V gene: TRBV7-6; D gene: .; CDR3 protein: CASSPTGGTSYNEQFF
J gene: TRBJ2-5; V gene: TRBV15; D gene: .; CDR3 protein: CATSRLGETQYF
J gene: TRBJ2-6; V gene: TRBV5-6; D gene: .; CDR3 protein: CASSLEFSYPPRGANVLTF
J gene: TRBJ1-1; V gene: TRBV6-5; D gene: .; CDR3 protein: CASRQGREATEVFF
J gene: TRBJ2-5; V gene: TRBV25-1; D gene: TRBD2; CDR3 protein: CASSDGLAGGREETQYF
J gene: TRBJ2-7; V gene: TRBV20-1; D gene: .; CDR3 protein: CSATNSHEQYF
J gene: TRBJ2-7; V gene: TRBV28; D gene: TRBD1; CDR3 protein: CAAHGWQGDKQYF
J gene: TRBJ2-2; V gene: TRBV7-9; D gene: .; CDR3 protein: CASRRAESSIRAGELFF
J gene: TRBJ1-2; V gene: TRBV7-9; D gene: .; CDR3 protein: CASSSERGYGYTF
J gene: TRBJ2-7; V gene: TRBV9; D gene: TRBD1; CDR3 protein: CASSADRGGNEQYF
J gene: TRBJ2-2; V gene: TRBV2; D gene: .; CDR3 protein: CASRREDTGELFF
J gene: TRBJ2-1; V gene: TRBV6-6; D gene: TRBD2; CDR3 protein: CASSYPSSGGEQFF
J gene: TRBJ1-1; V gene: TRBV6-5; D gene: TRBD1; CDR3 protein: CASIQGQGAFF
J gene: TRBJ1-1; V gene: TRBV4-3; D gene: .; CDR3 protein: CASSPVGTGRNEAFF
J gene: TRBJ1-5; V gene: TRBV29-1; D gene: TRBD1; CDR3 protein: CSAGDRAQPQHF
J gene: TRBJ2-2; V gene: TRBV5-1; D gene: TRBD1; CDR3 protein: CASSSRDSTGELFF
J gene: TRBJ2-5; V gene: TRBV7-6; D gene: .; CDR3 protein: CASSSTGTLFQETQYF
J gene: TRBJ2-1; V gene: TRBV4-2; D gene: .; CDR3 protein: CASSQTRAVLFF
J gene: TRBJ2-2; V gene: TRBV29-1; D gene: TRBD1; CDR3 protein: CSGLWTGGVTGELFF
J gene: TRBJ2-1; V gene: TRBV6-1; D gene: .; CDR3 protein: CASSEQRINNEQFF
J gene: TRBJ2-7; V gene: TRBV19; D gene: TRBD2; CDR3 protein: CASAPGLANYEQYF
J gene: TRBJ1-1; V gene: TRBV10-1; D gene: .; CDR3 protein: CASRQNLNTEAFF
J gene: TRBJ2-3; V gene: TRBV7-2; D gene: .; CDR3 protein: CASSLSSPGTDTQYF
J gene: TRBJ2-7; V gene: TRBV2; D gene: .; CDR3 protein: CASRAGTGAYEQYF